The present T cell receptor beta chain was sequenced within a study of molecular identifiers for immune sequencing clone quantification. Whole-study context: Replicates partitioned RNA from about 20,000 or 100,000 naive CD8 cells into five parts, sequencing four. General study findings and limits: Clones with over 20 RNA copies captured over 98% of effector molecules but under 1% of naive ones.

The V and J ends lost 5 bases and 4 bases respectively, with 18 bases between them. CDR1 and CDR2 from the germline V gene are DFQATT and SNEGSKA (reference sequence). The CDR3 has 14 residues. This clonotype came up many times. What it recognizes is unknown. TCRdb reprocessed the PCR reads via MiXCR and lists one record per CDR3 protein. The sample has about half a million distinct CDR3 sequences; around 23% are singletons. The source material was naive CD8+ T cells from blood, with Jurkat cell RNA spiked in. Subset given: FACS-sorted CD8+CD4-CCR7+CD45RA+ naive T cells. The sequence came from a human donor in good health. Some libraries in this study had Jurkat cell RNA spiked in. The chain uses TRBV20-1 and TRBJ2-7, with D perhaps matching TRBD2 (6 bases). The CDR3 reads CSAAGRDDWYEQYF. DNA for the CDR3: TGCAGTGCTGCCGGGCGGGATGATTGGTACGAGCAGTACTTC.